This T cell receptor (beta chain) was sequenced for a study of vaccination and CD4 T cells after COVID-19. Study-level information: Four females and six males made up the convalescents, two of whom were Hispanic. Blood was drawn a median roughly 79 days post second dose, range 14 to 241.

The Oncomine TCR Beta short-read assay generated sequence data from the DNA of cultured CD4+ T cells. One entry per CDR3 protein, called by TCRdb with MiXCR from the PCR reads. The table shows around 10,000 distinct CDR3 sequences, with 69% occurring only once. Points on this clonotype: Its antigen is currently unknown.

Germline V CDR1 and CDR2: SEHNR, FQNEAQ (reference sequence). This CDR3 has 14 amino acids. V shed 5 bases, J shed 8 bases, and the junction held 7 bases outside the gene matches. Treatment described: roughly 10-day PBMC culture with coronavirus spike peptide pools or control peptides (ViraFEST assay). Recorded positive PCR dates fall between March and December 2020, preceding US Alpha, Beta and Delta variants. Alongside around 10 IU/ml IL-2 and approximately 9.3 ug/ml peptide pools, PBMCs were cultured at 2 million to 2.5 million per well. This chain uses TRBV7-9 with TRBJ1-4; 8 nucleotides match TRBD1. The sequence was obtained from a human donor who had recovered from COVID-19. The specimen was CD4+ T cells from blood, cultured in vitro. In DNA form, the CDR3 reads TGTGCCAGCAGCAATGACAGGGGCCGCGAAAAACTGTTTTTT. Translated: CASSNDRGREKLFF.